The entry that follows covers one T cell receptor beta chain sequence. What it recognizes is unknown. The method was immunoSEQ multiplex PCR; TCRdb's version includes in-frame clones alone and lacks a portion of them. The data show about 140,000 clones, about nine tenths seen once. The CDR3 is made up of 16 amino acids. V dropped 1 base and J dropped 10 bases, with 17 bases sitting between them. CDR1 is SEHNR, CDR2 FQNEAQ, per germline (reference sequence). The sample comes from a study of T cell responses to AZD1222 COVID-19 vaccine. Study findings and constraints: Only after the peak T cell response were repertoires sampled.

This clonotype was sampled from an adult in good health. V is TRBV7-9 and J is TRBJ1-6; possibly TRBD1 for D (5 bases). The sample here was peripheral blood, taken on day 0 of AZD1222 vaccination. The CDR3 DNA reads TGTGCCAGCAGCTTAGTGGCGGGACCAGCGGGATCACCCCTCCACTTT. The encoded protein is CASSLVAGPAGSPLHF.